The clone carrying this T cell receptor beta chain was detected a few times. This specimen comes from a study of blood T cell repertoires in COVID-19. For the study at large: PBMCs, B-cell-depleted T cells, or T cells were the source of the cDNA or gDNA that made up the material.

Method: immunoSEQ multiplex PCR; TCRdb's copy keeps in-frame clones and lacks some. The data contain about 260,000 clones, approximately 90% of them singletons. This receptor was taken from a woman aged 40-49 years with acute or convalescent COVID-19. Material for sequencing was peripheral blood.

The CDR3 reads CAWGGQVTNQPQHF. The CDR3 coding sequence is TGTGCCTGGGGAGGTCAGGTTACCAATCAGCCCCAGCATTTT. The V and J genes are TRBV30 and TRBJ1-5; D not certain. Trimming took off 5 bases at V and 3 bases at J, with 14 bases between the two ends. This CDR3 region has 14 residues. CDR1 is GTSNPN and CDR2 is SVGIG in the germline V gene (reference sequence).